A selection of T cell receptor beta chains follows, all from one sample in a study of T cells after somatic rescue of genetic block. Assay: immunoSEQ multiplex PCR; the TCRdb copy retains only in-frame clones and omits some. The sample carries 88,000 or so clones, approximately 90% recorded once. Material for sequencing was peripheral blood mononuclear cells (PBMCs). These receptors originate from a woman between 18 and 30 years old. Both conserved end residues are part of each CDR3. Fields, in order: V gene, J gene, CDR3 protein.

V: TRBV5-1
J: TRBJ2-1
CDR3: CASSFLGTGAMNEQFF

V: TRBV2
J: TRBJ2-3
CDR3: CASSVFADTQYF

V: TRBV4-1
J: TRBJ2-1
CDR3: CASSQTTGGGEQFF

V: TRBV7-2
J: TRBJ2-2
CDR3: CASSPETGELFF

V: TRBV29-1
J: TRBJ1-2
CDR3: CSVVGRGNYGYTF

V: TRBV27
J: TRBJ1-3
CDR3: CASSLSATNGNTIYF

V: TRBV30
J: TRBJ2-7
CDR3: CAWNVDAGTLGQYF

V: TRBV29-1
J: TRBJ2-7
CDR3: CSVGAGGGYEQYF

V: TRBV28
J: TRBJ1-1
CDR3: CASSFPGQGVNTEAFF

V: TRBV10-3
J: TRBJ2-7
CDR3: CAISESGLKVGEQYF

V: TRBV19
J: TRBJ1-3
CDR3: CASSTHRGSGNTIYF

V: TRBV18
J: TRBJ2-2
CDR3: CASSPKNTGELFF

V: TRBV19
J: TRBJ1-1
CDR3: CASSNPLQGYPEAFF

V: TRBV25-1
J: TRBJ1-1
CDR3: CASSDSLDRGDTEAFF

V: TRBV7-2
J: TRBJ1-5
CDR3: CASSLARDSDQPQHF

V: TRBV11-2
J: TRBJ2-7
CDR3: CASSLSDPSYEQYF

V: TRBV6-5
J: TRBJ2-5
CDR3: CASSLGPAQYF

V: TRBV5-6
J: TRBJ2-1
CDR3: CASSPRWVTANEQFF

V: TRBV19
J: TRBJ1-5
CDR3: CASSIGRAGKPQHF

V: TRBV29-1
J: TRBJ2-7
CDR3: CSVATGGAGEQYF

V: TRBV27
J: TRBJ2-7
CDR3: CASRPYRDTYEQYF

V: TRBV30
J: TRBJ2-2
CDR3: CAWSVRQWETGELFF

V: TRBV19
J: TRBJ1-1
CDR3: CASSYRLGGPEAFF

V: TRBV5-1
J: TRBJ1-4
CDR3: CASSLMGANEKLFF

V: TRBV7-6
J: TRBJ2-1
CDR3: CASSRLAGARNEQFF

V: TRBV27
J: TRBJ2-1
CDR3: CASSRGRPPYNEQFF

V: TRBV5-4
J: TRBJ1-1
CDR3: CASSLGGGGTEAFF

V: TRBV9
J: TRBJ1-1
CDR3: CASSVGGGVNTEAFF

V: TRBV7-9
J: TRBJ1-2
CDR3: CASGQGWYGYTF